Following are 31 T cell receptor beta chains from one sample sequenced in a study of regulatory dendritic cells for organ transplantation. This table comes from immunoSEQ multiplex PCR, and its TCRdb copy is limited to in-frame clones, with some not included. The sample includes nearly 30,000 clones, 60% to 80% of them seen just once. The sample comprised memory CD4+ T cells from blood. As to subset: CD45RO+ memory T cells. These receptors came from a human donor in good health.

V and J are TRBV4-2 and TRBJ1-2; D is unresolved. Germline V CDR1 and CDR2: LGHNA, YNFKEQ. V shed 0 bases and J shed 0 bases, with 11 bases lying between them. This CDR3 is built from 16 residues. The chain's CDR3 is CASSQEFTASNYGYTF. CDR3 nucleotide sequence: TGTGCCAGCAGCCAAGAGTTCACAGCTTCTAACTATGGCTACACCTTC.

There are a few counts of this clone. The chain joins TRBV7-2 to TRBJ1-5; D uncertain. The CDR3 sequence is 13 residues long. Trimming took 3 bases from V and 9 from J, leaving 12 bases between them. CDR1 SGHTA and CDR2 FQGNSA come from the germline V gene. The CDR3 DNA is TGTGCCAGCAGCTTGGACTCCGTCTCGCCCCAGCATTTT. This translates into CASSLDSVSPQHF.

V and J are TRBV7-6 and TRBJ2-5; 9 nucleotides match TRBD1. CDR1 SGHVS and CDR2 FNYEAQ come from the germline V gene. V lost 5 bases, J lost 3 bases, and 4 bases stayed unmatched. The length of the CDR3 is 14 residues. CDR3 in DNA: TGTGCCAGCAGCCGGACAGGGGAAAAAGAGACCCAGTACTTC. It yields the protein CASSRTGEKETQYF.

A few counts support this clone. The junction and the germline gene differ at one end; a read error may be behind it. Written as DNA, the CDR3 is TGTGCCAGCAACCAAGACAGGGGCGTAGGCTACACCTTC. It yields the protein CASNQDRGVGYTF. V gene TRBV14 combines with J gene TRBJ1-2; 8 nucleotides line up with TRBD1. This CDR3 has 13 residues. Germline V gene sequence: CDR1 SGHDN, CDR2 FVKESK.

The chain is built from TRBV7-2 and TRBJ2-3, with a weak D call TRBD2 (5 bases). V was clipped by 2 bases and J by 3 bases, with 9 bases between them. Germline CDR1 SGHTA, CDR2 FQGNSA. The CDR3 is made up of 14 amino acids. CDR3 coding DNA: TGTGCCAGCAGCTTAACTAGTGGGACAGATACGCAGTATTTT. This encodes CASSLTSGTDTQYF.

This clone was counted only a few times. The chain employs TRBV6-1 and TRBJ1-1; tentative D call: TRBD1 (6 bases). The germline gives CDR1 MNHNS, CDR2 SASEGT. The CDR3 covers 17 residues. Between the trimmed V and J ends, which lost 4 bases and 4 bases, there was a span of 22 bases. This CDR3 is CASSGGGSGRGGTEAFF. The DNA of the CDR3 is TGTGCCAGCAGTGGAGGGGGGAGCGGCAGGGGAGGCACTGAAGCTTTCTTT.

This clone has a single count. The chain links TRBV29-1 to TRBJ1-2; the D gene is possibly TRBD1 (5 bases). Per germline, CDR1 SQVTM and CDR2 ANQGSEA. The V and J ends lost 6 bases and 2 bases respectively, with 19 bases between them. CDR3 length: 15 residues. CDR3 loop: CSVPGGRQGNYGYTF. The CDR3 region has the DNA TGCAGCGTCCCGGGAGGGCGTCAGGGCAACTATGGCTACACCTTC.

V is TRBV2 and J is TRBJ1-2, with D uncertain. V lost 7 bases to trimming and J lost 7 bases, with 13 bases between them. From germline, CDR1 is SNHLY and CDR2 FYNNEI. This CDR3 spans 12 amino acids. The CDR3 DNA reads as TGTGCCAGCACTACCCAGGAACCTGGCTACACCTTC. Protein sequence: CASTTQEPGYTF.

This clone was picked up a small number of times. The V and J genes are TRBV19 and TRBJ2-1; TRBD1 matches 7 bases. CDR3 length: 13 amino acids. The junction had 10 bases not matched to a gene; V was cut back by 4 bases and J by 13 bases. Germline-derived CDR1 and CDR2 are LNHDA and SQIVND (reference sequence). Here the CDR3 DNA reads TGTGCCAGTAGTACGGGAACAGGGGACCCTCAGTTCTTC. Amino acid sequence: CASSTGTGDPQFF.

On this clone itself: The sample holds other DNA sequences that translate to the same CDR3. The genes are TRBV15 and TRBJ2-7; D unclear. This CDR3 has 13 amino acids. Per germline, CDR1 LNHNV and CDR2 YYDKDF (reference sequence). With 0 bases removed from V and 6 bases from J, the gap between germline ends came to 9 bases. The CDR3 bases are TGTGCCACCAGCAGAGATCGTGGGCGCGAGCAGTACTTC. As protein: CATSRDRGREQYF.

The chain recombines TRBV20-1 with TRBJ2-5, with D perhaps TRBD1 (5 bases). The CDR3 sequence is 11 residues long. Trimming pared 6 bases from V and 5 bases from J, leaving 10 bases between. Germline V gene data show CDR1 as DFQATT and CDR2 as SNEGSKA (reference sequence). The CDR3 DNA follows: TGCAGTGCGCAGGGCGAGGAGACCCAGTACTTC. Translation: CSAQGEETQYF.

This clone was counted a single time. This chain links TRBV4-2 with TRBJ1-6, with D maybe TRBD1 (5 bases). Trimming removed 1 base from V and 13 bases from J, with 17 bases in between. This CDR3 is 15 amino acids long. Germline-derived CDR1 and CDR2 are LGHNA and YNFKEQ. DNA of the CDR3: TGTGCCAGCAGCCAAGTTGGGGCGGATGGGGCCCCCCTCCACTTT. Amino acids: CASSQVGADGAPLHF.

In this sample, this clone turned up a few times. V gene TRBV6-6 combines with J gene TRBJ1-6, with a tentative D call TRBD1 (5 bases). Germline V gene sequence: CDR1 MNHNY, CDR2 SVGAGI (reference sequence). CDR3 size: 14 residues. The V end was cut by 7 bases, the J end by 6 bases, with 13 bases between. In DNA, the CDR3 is TGTGCCAGCACGGGGGGAGGGGCTAATTCACCCCTCCACTTT. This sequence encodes CASTGGGANSPLHF.

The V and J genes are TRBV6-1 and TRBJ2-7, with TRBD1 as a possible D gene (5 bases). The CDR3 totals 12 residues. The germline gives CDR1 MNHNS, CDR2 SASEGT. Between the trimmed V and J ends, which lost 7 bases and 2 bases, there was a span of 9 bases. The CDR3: CASTDSAYEQYF. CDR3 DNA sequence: TGTGCCAGCACTGACAGTGCCTACGAGCAGTACTTC.

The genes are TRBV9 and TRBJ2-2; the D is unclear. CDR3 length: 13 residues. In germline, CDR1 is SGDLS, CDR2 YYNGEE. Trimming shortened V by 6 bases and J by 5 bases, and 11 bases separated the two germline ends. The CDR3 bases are TGTGCCAGCACCCCAAAAGGGACCGGGGAGCTGTTTTTT. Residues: CASTPKGTGELFF.

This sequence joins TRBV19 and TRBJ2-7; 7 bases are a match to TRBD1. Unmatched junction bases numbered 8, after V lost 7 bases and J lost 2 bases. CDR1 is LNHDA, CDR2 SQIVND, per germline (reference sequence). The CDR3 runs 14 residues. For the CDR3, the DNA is TGTGCCAGTATGGACCCGGGACAGCCCTACGAGCAGTACTTC. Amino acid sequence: CASMDPGQPYEQYF.

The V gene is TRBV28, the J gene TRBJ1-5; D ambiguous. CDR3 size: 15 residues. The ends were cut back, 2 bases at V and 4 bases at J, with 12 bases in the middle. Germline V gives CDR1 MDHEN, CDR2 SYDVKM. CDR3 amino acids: CASSLQRLANQPQHF. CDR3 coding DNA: TGTGCCAGCAGTTTACAGAGACTAGCGAATCAGCCCCAGCATTTT.

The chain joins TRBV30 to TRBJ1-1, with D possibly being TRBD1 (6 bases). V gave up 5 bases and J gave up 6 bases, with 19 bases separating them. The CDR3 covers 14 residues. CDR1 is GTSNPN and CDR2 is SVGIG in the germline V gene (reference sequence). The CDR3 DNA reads TGTGCCTGGGGACTAGGAACAGGGATATCTGAAGCTTTCTTT. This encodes CAWGLGTGISEAFF. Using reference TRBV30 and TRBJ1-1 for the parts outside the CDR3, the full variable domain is SQTIHQWPATLVQPVGSPLSLECTVEGTSNPNLYWYRQAAGRGLQLLFYSVGIGQISSEVPQNLSASRPQDRQFILSSKKLLLSDSGFYLCAWGLGTGISEAFFGQGTRLTVV.

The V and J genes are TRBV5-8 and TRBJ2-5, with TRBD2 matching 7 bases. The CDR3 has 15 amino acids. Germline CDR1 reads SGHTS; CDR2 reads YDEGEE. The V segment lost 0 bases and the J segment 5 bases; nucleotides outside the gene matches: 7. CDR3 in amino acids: CASSLGLAIRETQYF. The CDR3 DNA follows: TGTGCCAGCAGCTTGGGACTAGCTATAAGGGAGACCCAGTACTTC.

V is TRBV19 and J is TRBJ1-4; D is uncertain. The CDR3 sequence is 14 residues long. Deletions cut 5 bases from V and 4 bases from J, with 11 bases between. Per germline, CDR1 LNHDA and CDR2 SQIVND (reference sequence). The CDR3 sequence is CASSLAGFNEKLFF. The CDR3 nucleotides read TGTGCCAGTAGTTTAGCCGGATTTAATGAAAAACTGTTTTTT.

CDR3 loop: CSVVIGAGTTGELFF. The CDR3 coding sequence is TGCAGCGTTGTAATTGGGGCAGGAACCACCGGGGAGCTGTTTTTT. V and J are TRBV29-1 and TRBJ2-2, with D perhaps matching TRBD1 (5 bases). Trimming pared 4 bases from V and 4 bases from J, leaving 16 bases between. Germline V gene lookup returns CDR1 SQVTM and CDR2 ANQGSEA. The CDR3 runs 15 residues.

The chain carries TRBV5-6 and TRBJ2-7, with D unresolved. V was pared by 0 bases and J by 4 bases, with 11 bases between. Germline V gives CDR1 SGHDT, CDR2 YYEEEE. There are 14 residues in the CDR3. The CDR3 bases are TGTGCCAGCAGCTTGGTAAACGGTATTTACGAGCAGTACTTC. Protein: CASSLVNGIYEQYF.

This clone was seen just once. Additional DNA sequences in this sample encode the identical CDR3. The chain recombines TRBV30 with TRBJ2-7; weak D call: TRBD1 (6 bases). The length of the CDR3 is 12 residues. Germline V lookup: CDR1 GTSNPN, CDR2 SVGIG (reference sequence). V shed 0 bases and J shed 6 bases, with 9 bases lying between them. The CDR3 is CAWSVAGAEQYF. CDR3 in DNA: TGTGCCTGGAGTGTCGCAGGGGCCGAGCAGTACTTC.

CDR3 loop: CASSHLQGSRTEAFF. CDR3 DNA: TGCGCCAGCAGCCATTTGCAGGGGTCTCGCACTGAAGCTTTCTTT. The gene calls are TRBV4-1 and TRBJ1-1, with a possible D match to TRBD1 (6 bases). The CDR3 contains 15 residues. The germline V gene encodes CDR1 MGHRA and CDR2 YSYEKL. The V and J ends lost 3 bases and 4 bases respectively, with 15 bases between them.

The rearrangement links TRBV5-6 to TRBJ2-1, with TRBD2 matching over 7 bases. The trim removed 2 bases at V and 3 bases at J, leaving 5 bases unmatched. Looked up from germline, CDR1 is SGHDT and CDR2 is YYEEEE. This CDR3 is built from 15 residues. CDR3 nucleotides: TGTGCCAGCAGCTTAACTAGCGCGTACTACAATGAGCAGTTCTTC. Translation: CASSLTSAYYNEQFF.

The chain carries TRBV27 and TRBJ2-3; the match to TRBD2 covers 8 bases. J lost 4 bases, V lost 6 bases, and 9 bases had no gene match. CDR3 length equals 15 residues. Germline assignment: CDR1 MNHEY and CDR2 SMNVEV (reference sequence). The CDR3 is CASSQGLGQADTQYF. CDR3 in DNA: TGTGCCAGCAGCCAGGGACTAGGTCAGGCAGATACGCAGTATTTT.

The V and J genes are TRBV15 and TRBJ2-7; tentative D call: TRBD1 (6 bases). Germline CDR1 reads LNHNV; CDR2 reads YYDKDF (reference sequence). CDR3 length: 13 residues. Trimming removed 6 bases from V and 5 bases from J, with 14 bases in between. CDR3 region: CATSSQGNNEQYF. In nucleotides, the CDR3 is TGTGCCACCAGTTCACAGGGTAACAACGAGCAGTACTTC.

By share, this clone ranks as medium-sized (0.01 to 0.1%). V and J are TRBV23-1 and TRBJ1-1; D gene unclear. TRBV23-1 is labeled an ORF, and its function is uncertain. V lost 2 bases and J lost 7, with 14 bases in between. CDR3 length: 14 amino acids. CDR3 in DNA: TGCGCCAGCAGTCAACCCGGGAGGAAGAGTGAAGCTTTCTTT. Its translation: CASSQPGRKSEAFF.

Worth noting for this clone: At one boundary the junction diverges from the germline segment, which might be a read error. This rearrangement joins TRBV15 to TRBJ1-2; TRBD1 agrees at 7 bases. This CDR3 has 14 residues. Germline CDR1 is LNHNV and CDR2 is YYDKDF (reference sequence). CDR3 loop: CAASSPTGLGGYTF. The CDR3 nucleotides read TGTGCCGCCAGCTCCCCGACAGGGCTTGGCGGCTACACCTTC.

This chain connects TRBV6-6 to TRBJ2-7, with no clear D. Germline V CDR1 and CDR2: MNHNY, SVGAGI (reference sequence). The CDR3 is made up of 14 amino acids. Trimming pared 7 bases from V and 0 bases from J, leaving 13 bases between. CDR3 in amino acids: CASTPSSVSYEQYF. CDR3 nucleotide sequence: TGTGCCAGCACCCCCTCCTCCGTCTCCTACGAGCAGTACTTC.

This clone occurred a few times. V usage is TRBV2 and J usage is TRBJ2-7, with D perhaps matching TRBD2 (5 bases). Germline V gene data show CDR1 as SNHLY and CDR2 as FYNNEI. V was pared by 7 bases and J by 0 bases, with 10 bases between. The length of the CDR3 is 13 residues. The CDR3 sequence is CASKVGSSYEQYF. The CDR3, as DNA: TGTGCCAGCAAAGTGGGGAGCTCCTACGAGCAGTACTTC.